Shown below are 19 T cell receptor beta chains from a single sample sequenced in a study of cytomegalovirus exposure and HLA in healthy donors. PCR was performed using 60 Vbeta and 13 Jbeta primers. Method: immunoSEQ multiplex PCR; TCRdb's copy keeps in-frame clones and lacks some. The profile shows about 140,000 clones, roughly 80% of them singletons. The sample taken for sequencing was PBMCs. The source of these receptors is a man between 25 and 39 years old in good health and CMV-seronegative.

The chain combines TRBV5-1 with TRBJ2-7; 8 positions agree with TRBD2. After removal of 0 bases from V and 3 bases from J, the junction contained 8 bases not matched to a gene. Germline V gene sequence: CDR1 SGHRS, CDR2 YFSETQ. The CDR3 contains 16 residues. CDR3 nucleotide sequence: TGCGCCAGCAGCTTGGGGCTGGCGGGGGGTGGCTACGAGCAGTACTTC. Translated: CASSLGLAGGGYEQYF.

The gene calls are TRBV19 and TRBJ2-7; D unresolved. Trimming removed 4 bases from V and 0 bases from J, with 10 bases in between. The CDR3 totals 14 residues. The germline V gene encodes CDR1 LNHDA and CDR2 SQIVND (reference sequence). The CDR3 is CASSTMSTSYEQYF. The CDR3 DNA reads TGTGCCAGTAGTACCATGTCTACCTCCTACGAGCAGTACTTC. The entire variable domain, with the rest obtained from reference TRBV19 and TRBJ2-7, is as follows: DGGITQSPKYLFRKEGQNVTLSCEQNLNHDAMYWYRQDPGQGLRLIYYSQIVNDFQKGDIAEGYSVSREKKESFPLTVTSAQKNPTAFYLCASSTMSTSYEQYFGPGTRLTVT.

The rearrangement links TRBV5-8 to TRBJ1-5; no firm D call. CDR3 size: 13 residues. Per germline, CDR1 SGHTS and CDR2 YDEGEE. V lost 2 bases and J lost 6, with 9 bases in between. The CDR3 DNA reads as TGTGCCAGCAGCTTCCTGGAGGTTCAGCCCCAGCATTTT. Its protein product is CASSFLEVQPQHF.

This clone was seen more than once but under ten times. The gene calls are TRBV4-2 and TRBJ2-2; D is unclear. This CDR3 has 15 residues. CDR1 and CDR2 from the germline V gene are LGHNA and YNFKEQ. V lost 3 bases and J 1 base, leaving 9 bases between the germline ends. The CDR3 sequence is CASSQSPGNTGELFF. The CDR3 DNA is TGTGCCAGCAGCCAGAGCCCTGGGAACACCGGGGAGCTGTTTTTT.

J is TRBJ2-7 and V is TRBV5-6; 7 positions agree with TRBD1. With V trimmed by 4 bases and J by 2 bases, 3 bases remained unmatched. The CDR3 is made up of 13 amino acids. CDR1 SGHDT and CDR2 YYEEEE come from the germline V gene. The CDR3 coding sequence is TGTGCCAGCAGCAAAGGGGGCCCCTACGAGCAGTACTTC. The encoded protein is CASSKGGPYEQYF.

The chain employs TRBV6-5 and TRBJ2-5; 10 bases align to TRBD2. Germline V CDR1 and CDR2: MNHEY, SVGAGI. The V and J ends lost 0 bases and 11 bases, in that order; junction bases with no gene match: 12. This CDR3 has 16 amino acids. The chain's CDR3 is CASSYSSGRPLWEQYF. The CDR3, as DNA: TGTGCCAGCAGTTACTCTAGCGGGAGGCCACTATGGGAGCAGTACTTC.

The chain carries TRBV5-5 and TRBJ2-7; D not resolved. V dropped 1 base and J dropped 2 bases, with 16 bases sitting between them. The CDR3 length is 16 residues. Germline loops: CDR1 SGHKS, CDR2 YYEKEE (reference sequence). The CDR3 region is CASSLRFVNLAYEQYF. The CDR3 coding sequence is TGTGCCAGCAGCTTGCGGTTTGTGAACTTAGCCTACGAGCAGTACTTC.

This chain uses TRBV7-9 with TRBJ2-5, with TRBD2 matching 14 bases. The length of the CDR3 is 15 residues. Germline CDR1 and CDR2: SEHNR and FQNEAQ (reference sequence). After removal of 6 bases from V and 5 bases from J, the junction contained 5 bases not matched to a gene. In DNA, the CDR3 is TGTGCCAGCAGACGACTAGCGGGAGGGCGGGAGACCCAGTACTTC. This translates into CASRRLAGGRETQYF. Variable domain in full (rest from reference TRBV7-9 and TRBJ2-5): DTGVSQNPRHKITKRGQNVTFRCDPISEHNRLYWYRQTLGQGPEFLTYFQNEAQLEKSRLLSDRFSAERPKGSFSTLEIQRTEQGDSAMYLCASRRLAGGRETQYFGPGTRLLVL.

J is TRBJ2-3 and V is TRBV10-2, with TRBD2 identical over 15 bases. With 5 bases clipped from V and 8 bases from J, the junction kept 8 bases outside the gene matches. The germline V gene has CDR1 WSHSY and CDR2 SAAADI. This CDR3 has 16 amino acids. The CDR3 sequence is CASSRTSGRAGGTQYF. In DNA, the CDR3 is TGCGCCAGCAGTAGGACTAGCGGGAGGGCCGGTGGTACGCAGTATTTT.

The CDR3 sequence is CASNPPRADNEQFF. For the CDR3, the DNA is TGTGCCAGCAACCCCCCGAGGGCCGACAATGAGCAGTTCTTC. The J gene is TRBJ2-1, the V gene TRBV5-6; D perhaps matches TRBD2 (5 bases). The germline V gene has CDR1 SGHDT and CDR2 YYEEEE. Trimming removed 6 bases from V and 5 bases from J, with 15 bases in between. This CDR3 has 14 residues.

J is TRBJ2-7 and V is TRBV28; the D gene is possibly TRBD2 (5 bases). The CDR3 contains 12 residues. V was cut by 3 bases and J by 7 bases, with 10 bases left in between. Germline CDR1 and CDR2: MDHEN and SYDVKM. The CDR3 spells CASSLRVWEQYF. Here the CDR3 DNA reads TGTGCCAGCAGTTTGAGGGTCTGGGAGCAGTACTTC.

The chain employs TRBV4-1 and TRBJ2-7; 7 positions agree with TRBD2. The V and J ends lost 0 bases and 3 bases, in that order; junction bases with no gene match: 5. Germline V lookup: CDR1 MGHRA, CDR2 YSYEKL. CDR3 length: 15 residues. CDR3 bases: TGCGCCAGCAGCCAAGACGGTGCGGGAGACTACGAGCAGTACTTC. This codes for CASSQDGAGDYEQYF.

The chain links TRBV19 to TRBJ1-5, with D perhaps TRBD1 (5 bases). In germline, CDR1 is LNHDA, CDR2 SQIVND (reference sequence). V gave up 1 base and J gave up 5 bases, with 9 bases separating them. The CDR3 totals 14 residues. The CDR3 coding sequence is TGTGCCAGTAGTATAGGGGGACTTTATCAGCCCCAGCATTTT. Its protein product is CASSIGGLYQPQHF.

The chain is built from TRBV6-6 and TRBJ1-4; 12 bases fit TRBD1. V dropped 3 bases and J dropped 8; count of bases not matched to a gene: 1. The CDR3 is 14 amino acids. Per the germline V gene, CDR1 is MNHNY and CDR2 is SVGAGI (reference sequence). This chain's CDR3 is CASSYGTGGEKLFF. The CDR3 DNA follows: TGTGCCAGCAGTTATGGGACAGGGGGCGAAAAACTGTTTTTT.

The chain employs TRBV6-5 and TRBJ1-1; D gene unclear. Germline CDR1 is MNHEY and CDR2 is SVGAGI. CDR3 length: 12 amino acids. Trimming removed 3 bases from V and 11 bases from J, with 13 bases in between. The CDR3 sequence is CASSYTTGSAFF. The CDR3 bases are TGTGCCAGCAGTTATACTACTGGGTCGGCTTTCTTT.

DNA of the CDR3: TGTGCCAGCAGCGTAGCCCAGGACAGAAACTATGGCTACACCTTC. Residues: CASSVAQDRNYGYTF. This sequence joins TRBV9 and TRBJ1-2; a weak D match, TRBD1 (6 bases). Per the germline V gene, CDR1 is SGDLS and CDR2 is YYNGEE. Trimming took off 0 bases at V and 2 bases at J, with 11 bases between the two ends. CDR3 length: 15 residues. The variable domain in full, with the rest retrieved from reference TRBV9 and TRBJ1-2, is DSGVTQTPKHLITATGQRVTLRCSPRSGDLSVYWYQQSLDQGLQFLIQYYNGEERAKGNILERFSAQQFPDLHSELNLSSLELGDSALYFCASSVAQDRNYGYTFGSGTRLTVV.

To note about this clone: One junction end does not reproduce the germline sequence, and a read error may be involved. The V and J genes are TRBV7-9 and TRBJ2-3, with TRBD2 identical over 9 bases. CDR1 is SEHNR and CDR2 is FQNEAQ in the germline V gene (reference sequence). The CDR3 has 16 residues. The CDR3 protein is CVSSSQDSGSPDTQYF. Written as DNA, the CDR3 is TGTGTCAGCAGTTCACAGGATAGCGGGAGTCCAGATACGCAGTATTTT. Variable domain in full (rest from reference TRBV7-9 and TRBJ2-3): DTGVSQNPRHKITKRGQNVTFRCDPISEHNRLYWYRQTLGQGPEFLTYFQNEAQLEKSRLLSDRFSAERPKGSFSTLEIQRTEQGDSAMYLCVSSSQDSGSPDTQYFGPGTRLTVL.

The chain uses TRBV28 and TRBJ2-5; the D is unclear. With 3 bases removed from V and 3 bases from J, the gap between germline ends came to 8 bases. The germline gives CDR1 MDHEN, CDR2 SYDVKM. This CDR3 is built from 13 residues. CDR3 in DNA: TGTGCCAGCAGTTTGAACAGCAAAGAGACCCAGTACTTC. It translates to CASSLNSKETQYF.

This clone was observed a handful of times. The J gene is TRBJ2-7, the V gene TRBV6-5; a weak D match, TRBD2 (5 bases). CDR3 size: 12 residues. CDR1 and CDR2 (germline): MNHEY, SVGAGI. V lost 8 bases to trimming and J lost 4 bases, with 12 bases between them. CDR3 sequence reads: CASGLTGYEQYF. The CDR3 bases are TGTGCCAGCGGCCTCACGGGGTACGAGCAGTACTTC.